One sample yielded the 9 T cell receptor beta chains listed below, sequenced in a study of identifying expanded T cells in peripheral blood. Sequenced by immunoSEQ multiplex PCR; TCRdb stores in-frame clones only, minus some. In the table there are under 95,000 clones, 89% of which are singletons. The source material was blood. The receptors here all came from a person aged 18-70 years in good health.

This clone was detected only once. This sequence joins TRBV6-1 and TRBJ1-1; maybe TRBD1 (5 bases). CDR3 length: 13 residues. Germline-derived CDR1 and CDR2 are MNHNS and SASEGT. V lost 8 bases and J lost 5, with 15 bases in between. The CDR3 region has the DNA TGTGCCAGCGGGTGGGGGACGGTGACTGAAGCTTTCTTT. Translation gives CASGWGTVTEAFF.

Concerning this clone itself: Within the sample, other DNA sequences also encode this same CDR3. J is TRBJ1-2 and V is TRBV5-1; TRBD1 might be the D (5 bases). Trimming shortened V by 7 bases and J by 8 bases, and 15 bases separated the two germline ends. This CDR3 has 12 amino acids. CDR1 is SGHRS, CDR2 YFSETQ, per germline. This CDR3 is CASGDTGGGYTF. CDR3 bases: TGCGCCAGCGGTGATACGGGGGGGGGCTACACCTTC.

CDR3 nucleotide sequence: TGTGCCAGCAGTGCACTAGCGGGGGGGCGAGATACGCAGTATTTT. Its translation is CASSALAGGRDTQYF. The rearrangement links TRBV2 to TRBJ2-3; 13 bases agree with TRBD2. Trimming at V came to 4 bases and at J to 5 bases, leaving 3 bases not matched to a gene. This CDR3 region has 15 residues. From germline, CDR1 is SNHLY and CDR2 FYNNEI. The variable domain in full, completed from reference TRBV2 and TRBJ2-3, reads EPEVTQTPSHQVTQMGQEVILRCVPISNHLYFYWYRQILGQKVEFLVSFYNNEISEKSEIFDDQFSVERPDGSNFTLKIRSTKLEDSAMYFCASSALAGGRDTQYFGPGTRLTVL.

The chain employs TRBV5-4 and TRBJ2-1; no firm D call. The CDR3 runs to 15 residues. Trimming took off 0 bases at V and 2 bases at J, with 9 bases between the two ends. The germline V gene encodes CDR1 SGHNT and CDR2 YYREEE (reference sequence). The CDR3 bases are TGTGCCAGCAGCTTGGCTGGGCAACCCTACAATGAGCAGTTCTTC. Amino acid sequence: CASSLAGQPYNEQFF.

DNA for the CDR3: TGTGCCAGCAGCTTAGAGCCGGGGAAGGAGACCCAGTACTTC. This encodes CASSLEPGKETQYF. V is TRBV7-8 and J is TRBJ2-5; D perhaps matches TRBD2 (5 bases). Trimming shortened V by 1 base and J by 5 bases, and 11 bases separated the two germline ends. Looked up from germline, CDR1 is SGHVS and CDR2 is FQNEAQ. This CDR3 has 14 residues.

The chain couples TRBV4-2 to TRBJ1-4; 8 nucleotides agree with TRBD1. Germline V gene data show CDR1 as LGHNA and CDR2 as YNFKEQ. The CDR3 loop spans 17 amino acids. Trimming at V came to 1 base and at J to 8 bases, leaving 12 bases not matched to a gene. The CDR3 sequence is CASSQGLSGQGREKLFF. CDR3 DNA sequence: TGTGCCAGCAGCCAAGGCCTCTCAGGACAGGGAAGGGAAAAACTGTTTTTT.

The chain uses TRBV28 and TRBJ2-4; D possibly matches TRBD1 or TRBD2 (6 bases each). Germline values: CDR1 MDHEN, CDR2 SYDVKM. Trimming stripped 9 bases from V and 1 base from J, with 16 bases between. The CDR3 is 15 amino acids. In DNA form, the CDR3 reads TGTGCCAGTGGCGGAAGGGGGGTTGCCAAAAACATTCAGTACTTC. Its translation: CASGGRGVAKNIQYF.

The genes are TRBV10-2 and TRBJ1-1; 7 positions agree with TRBD1. After removal of 0 bases from V and 0 bases from J, the junction contained 1 base not matched to a gene. Germline V gives CDR1 WSHSY, CDR2 SAAADI. This CDR3 has 15 residues. The CDR3 nucleotides read TGCGCCAGCAGTGAGTCAGGACAGGTGAACACTGAAGCTTTCTTT. The encoded protein is CASSESGQVNTEAFF.

This clone was seen a single time. The chain links TRBV7-2 to TRBJ1-2, with 7 bases aligning to TRBD1. CDR1 and CDR2 (germline): SGHTA, FQGNSA. CDR3 length equals 14 residues. Trimming removed 5 bases from V and 5 bases from J; junction bases left unmatched: 8. CDR3 in amino acids: CASSQGQTLYGYTF. The CDR3 nucleotides are TGTGCCAGCAGCCAGGGACAGACCTTATATGGCTACACCTTC. Looking up the rest from reference TRBV7-2 and TRBJ1-2 gives the full variable domain: GAGVSQSPSNKVTEKGKDVELRCDPISGHTALYWYRQSLGQGLEFLIYFQGNSAPDKSGLPSDRFSAERTGGSVSTLTIQRTQQEDSAVYLCASSQGQTLYGYTFGSGTRLTVV.